Following are 20 T cell receptor beta chains from one sample sequenced in a study of regulatory T cells in long-lasting Graves disease. Time point noted: persistent/refractory GD, antithyroid drugs over 5 years with positive TRAb. The authors made the TCR library using RNA they extracted from PBMCs. Combining iRepertoire HTBI primers with Arm-PCR of CDR3 regions, the authors built TCR beta libraries. Each CDR3 protein gets one entry after TCRdb re-called the multiplex PCR reads with MiXCR. The sample holds more than 350,000 distinct CDR3 sequences, roughly a fifth seen once. The sample was peripheral blood mononuclear cells (PBMCs), taken when the disease was refractory, from a patient treated with antithyroid drugs. Receptors originate from a female donor with Graves disease.

There are a few counts of this clonotype. The chain combines TRBV29-1 with TRBJ2-7; D uncertain. The CDR3 loop spans 13 amino acids. Germline V gives CDR1 SQVTM, CDR2 ANQGSEA. V was clipped by 1 base and J by 7 bases, with 14 bases between them. CDR3 in DNA: TGCAGCGTTGAAGGTTCGGCCAGCTGGGAGCAGTACTTC. It yields the protein CSVEGSASWEQYF.

This clonotype was observed a single time. The CDR3 DNA follows: TGTGCCAGCCCCGGGGGCAGCGACGAGCAGTACTTC. It is translated as CASPGGSDEQYF. The chain uses TRBV28 and TRBJ2-7; D possibly matches TRBD1 or TRBD2 (6 bases each). Germline V gene lookup returns CDR1 MDHEN and CDR2 SYDVKM. The length of the CDR3 is 12 residues. V was pared by 8 bases and J by 5 bases, with 13 bases between.

The table lists this clonotype with many counts. The chain has TRBV30 and TRBJ1-5; D might be TRBD1 (5 bases). Per germline, CDR1 GTSNPN and CDR2 SVGIG (reference sequence). Trimming removed 3 bases at V and 7 bases at J, with 16 bases between. The CDR3 consists of 14 residues. The CDR3 DNA reads as TGTGCCTGGAGCCGGGCCGAGAGGGGCCAGCCCCAGCATTTT. It yields the protein CAWSRAERGQPQHF.

This clonotype has a count of ten or more. The genes are TRBV7-8 and TRBJ2-5, with 10 bases fitting TRBD2. Germline CDR1 and CDR2: SGHVS and FQNEAQ. CDR3 length: 16 residues. The V segment lost 1 base and the J segment 3 bases; nucleotides outside the gene matches: 5. CDR3 amino acids: CASSLGLAGKEETQYF. CDR3 coding DNA: TGTGCCAGCAGCTTAGGACTAGCGGGTAAAGAAGAGACCCAGTACTTC.

As for this clonotype: This likely comes from a read error, as the CDR3 has no conserved phenylalanine or tryptophan at its end. This sequence joins TRBV5-5 and TRBJ2-7, with D possibly being TRBD1 (6 bases). V was trimmed by 3 bases and J by 3 bases, leaving 10 bases between them. Germline V CDR1 and CDR2: SGHKS, YYEKEE (reference sequence). CDR3 length equals 13 residues. CDR3 DNA: TGTGCCAGCAGCTCCACAGGGTTCTACGAGCAGTACCTC. This translates into CASSSTGFYEQYL.

Ten or more counts support this clonotype. At one of its ends the junction is not consistent with the germline gene, which may arise from a read error. CDR3 loop: CASSLRLTIETQYF. The CDR3 DNA follows: TGTGCCAGCAGCTTGCGACTGACAATTGAGACCCAGTACTTC. The rearrangement joins TRBV5-1 to TRBJ2-5; D not resolved. CDR1 and CDR2 (germline): SGHRS, YFSETQ. The CDR3 is 14 amino acids.

The chain employs TRBV20-1 and TRBJ2-5; D possibly corresponds to TRBD1 (6 bases). Germline-derived CDR1 and CDR2 are DFQATT and SNEGSKA (reference sequence). This CDR3 spans 18 amino acids. V was cut by 6 bases and J by 2 bases, with 28 bases left in between. The CDR3 DNA sequence: TGCAGTGCCACAGGGTCCCTAGGAATAGGAGATGTACAAGAGACCCAGTACTTC. As protein: CSATGSLGIGDVQETQYF.

A few counts support this clonotype. V usage is TRBV20-1 and J usage is TRBJ2-1, with D perhaps being TRBD1 or TRBD2 (5 bases each). Trimming shortened V by 6 bases and J by 8 bases, and 17 bases separated the two germline ends. This CDR3 comprises 13 residues. Germline V gene data show CDR1 as DFQATT and CDR2 as SNEGSKA (reference sequence). The CDR3 region has the DNA TGCAGTGCCCAGCCTGGGGCCGGGGATGAGCAGTTCTTC. This gives the protein CSAQPGAGDEQFF.

This clonotype has a handful of counts. The chain is built from TRBV6-1 and TRBJ1-2; D remains ambiguous. CDR3 length: 14 residues. The germline V and J ends were trimmed by 4 bases and 6 bases, with 15 bases remaining between them. Germline values: CDR1 MNHNS, CDR2 SASEGT. The CDR3 coding sequence is TGTGCCAGCAGTGCGGGCGACTCCAAGGATGGCTACACCTTC. Its translation: CASSAGDSKDGYTF.

This clonotype was found a few times. V is TRBV10-3 and J is TRBJ2-2; D is ambiguous. Per germline, CDR1 ENHRY and CDR2 SYGVKD. Trimming shortened V by 4 bases and J by 2 bases, and 11 bases separated the two germline ends. CDR3 length: 15 amino acids. The CDR3, as DNA: TGTGCCATCAGTGGGCACACCTCTAACACCGGGGAGCTGTTTTTT. Translating it yields CAISGHTSNTGELFF.

The V and J genes are TRBV6-2 or TRBV6-3 and TRBJ2-7; D might be TRBD1 or TRBD2, each matching 5 bases. Germline V gene lookup returns CDR1 MNHEY and CDR2 SVGEGT. CDR3 size: 15 residues. Trimming left V 5 bases short and J 4 bases short, with 18 bases between. The CDR3 spells CASSEPQPEGYEQYF. The CDR3 DNA follows: TGTGCCAGCAGTGAACCCCAACCCGAGGGGTACGAGCAGTACTTC.

This clonotype was detected only a few times. This chain connects TRBV5-4 to TRBJ2-7, with 10 bases identical to TRBD1. V lost 3 bases, J lost 3 bases, and 6 bases stayed unmatched. The CDR3 length is 15 residues. Germline-derived CDR1 and CDR2 are SGHNT and YYREEE (reference sequence). The CDR3 DNA reads as TGTGCCAGCAGCTGGGGGGACAGGGGTGGCTACGAGCAGTACTTC. Translating it yields CASSWGDRGGYEQYF. Variable domain in full (rest from reference TRBV5-4 and TRBJ2-7): ETGVTQSPTHLIKTRGQQVTLRCSSQSGHNTVSWYQQALGQGPQFIFQYYREEENGRGNFPPRFSGLQFPNYSSELNVNALELDDSALYLCASSWGDRGGYEQYFGPGTRLTVT.

This clonotype has at least ten counts. The chain uses TRBV28 and TRBJ2-7; D perhaps matches TRBD1 (6 bases). CDR1 MDHEN and CDR2 SYDVKM come from the germline V gene. The CDR3 runs 13 residues. The V end lost 2 bases, the J end lost 3 bases, and 8 bases lay between the germline ends. The CDR3 DNA sequence: TGTGCCAGCAGTTTAACAGGGCACTACGAGCAGTACTTC. It translates to CASSLTGHYEQYF. Complete variable domain (other parts from reference TRBV28 and TRBJ2-7): DVKVTQSSRYLVKRTGEKVFLECVQDMDHENMFWYRQDPGLGLRLIYFSYDVKMKEKGDIPEGYSVSREKKERFSLILESASTNQTSMYLCASSLTGHYEQYFGPGTRLTVT.

This clonotype was counted ten times or more. A read error may produce the germline difference seen at one junction end. This chain uses TRBV11-2 with TRBJ2-5; tentatively, D is TRBD1 (6 bases). The CDR3 has 16 residues. Germline V gives CDR1 SGHAT, CDR2 FQNNGV. CDR3 bases: TGTGCCAGCAGCTTTACAGGGCAACTAGACCAGGAGACCCAGCACTTC. Translation gives CASSFTGQLDQETQHF.

This clonotype has a count of ten or more. The chain couples TRBV2 to TRBJ2-7; D may be TRBD2 (7 bases). Germline loops: CDR1 SNHLY, CDR2 FYNNEI. The CDR3 sequence is 11 residues long. The CDR3 reads CAGGGAREQYF. As DNA, the CDR3 is TGTGCGGGGGGGGGGGCGCGAGAGCAGTACTTC.

This clonotype was found many times. V is TRBV20-1 and J is TRBJ2-7; no firm D call. V was shortened by 0 bases and J by 1 base, with 10 bases between the two germline ends. Germline CDR1 is DFQATT and CDR2 is SNEGSKA (reference sequence). The CDR3 covers 14 residues. CDR3 in amino acids: CSAREEFRSYEQYF. DNA for the CDR3: TGCAGTGCTAGAGAGGAGTTCCGTTCCTACGAGCAGTACTTC.

For this clonotype: One end of the junction varies from germline; a read error may be responsible. The gene calls are TRBV12-3 or TRBV12-4 and TRBJ2-7; D not certain. This CDR3 has 12 residues. CDR3 nucleotide sequence: TGTGCCGGCAGCCCCGGTACCTACGAGCAGTACTTC. Protein sequence: CAGSPGTYEQYF.

This clonotype has a count of ten or more. V usage is TRBV2 and J usage is TRBJ2-7; possible D gene TRBD2, 6 bases. This CDR3 is built from 14 residues. Trimming pared 4 bases from V and 2 bases from J, leaving 12 bases between. Germline V gives CDR1 SNHLY, CDR2 FYNNEI. Written as DNA, the CDR3 is TGTGCCAGCAGTGCATTCGGGGGAACCTACGAGCAGTACTTC. This translates into CASSAFGGTYEQYF.

The CDR3 DNA reads as TGTGCCAGCAGCACTCTAGCAGACCCTGCCGGCGAGCAGTACTTC. It translates to CASSTLADPAGEQYF. The chain carries TRBV9 and TRBJ2-7, with D possibly being TRBD2 (5 bases). The V and J ends lost 4 bases and 6 bases respectively, with 20 bases between them. The CDR3 length is 15 residues. Germline CDR1 is SGDLS and CDR2 is YYNGEE.

Worth noting for this clonotype: This may arise from a read error, as a much more abundant clone is one base away. V is TRBV28 and J is TRBJ1-6; 8 bases map to TRBD1. The CDR3 totals 14 residues. CDR1 MDHEN and CDR2 SYDVKM come from the germline V gene. The CDR3 bases are TGTACCAGCAGTTTACAGGGGGATGATTCACCCCTCCACTTT. Amino acids: CTSSLQGDDSPLHF.